This entry lists 10 T cell receptor beta chains sequenced from one sample in a study of T cells in Graves' hyperthyroidism and ophthalmopathy. TCR beta CDR3 regions were amplified from RNA transcripts. An initial round of RT-PCR targeting the TCR CDR3 relied on the HTBI primer set. Using its own MiXCR run on the multiplex PCR reads, TCRdb lists one record per CDR3 protein. Of roughly 700,000 distinct CDR3 sequences listed, less than 15% are singletons. The specimen was blood. These receptors were collected from a woman aged 18-30 years with Graves' hyperthyroidism.

This clonotype was picked up many times. The chain carries TRBV20-1 and TRBJ1-1; TRBD1 matches 9 bases. V shed 5 bases and J 4 bases; nucleotides not matched to a gene: 8. CDR1 and CDR2 (germline): DFQATT, SNEGSKA (reference sequence). This CDR3 has 14 residues. The CDR3 loop reads CSAPGTGLGTEAFF. The CDR3, as DNA: TGCAGTGCTCCCGGGACAGGGTTGGGCACTGAAGCTTTCTTT.

There are many counts of this clonotype. The chain carries TRBV7-2 and TRBJ1-1, with TRBD1 as a possible D gene (6 bases). Germline values: CDR1 SGHTA, CDR2 FQGNSA. The CDR3 is 14 amino acids. Trimming cost V 1 base and J 4 bases, with 10 bases left between them. The CDR3 DNA reads TGTGCCAGCAGCTTAGGGGGGCTGGCCACTGAAGCTTTCTTT. Translated: CASSLGGLATEAFF. The complete variable domain, with remaining parts taken from reference TRBV7-2 and TRBJ1-1, reads GAGVSQSPSNKVTEKGKDVELRCDPISGHTALYWYRQSLGQGLEFLIYFQGNSAPDKSGLPSDRFSAERTGGSVSTLTIQRTQQEDSAVYLCASSLGGLATEAFFGQGTRLTVV.

In its sample, this clonotype was seen a few times. The rearrangement uses TRBV7-9 and TRBJ2-2; D is unclear. Trimming left V 5 bases short and J 9 bases short, with 13 bases between. CDR1 is SEHNR and CDR2 is FQNEAQ in the germline V gene (reference sequence). CDR3 length: 13 amino acids. CDR3 region: CASSDGQLRELFF. The DNA of the CDR3 is TGTGCCAGCAGCGACGGCCAGCTGAGGGAGCTGTTTTTT.

There are many counts of this clonotype. The chain couples TRBV12-3 or TRBV12-4 to TRBJ1-4, with D unclear. Trimming cost V 1 base and J 7 bases, with 13 bases left between them. This CDR3 is 15 amino acids long. DNA for the CDR3: TGTGCCAGCAGTTTAGATGTGACATCGATTGAAAAACTGTTTTTT. Protein product: CASSLDVTSIEKLFF.

A few counts support this clonotype. The CDR3 region is CASSEGGKGVETQYF. CDR3 DNA: TGTGCCAGCAGTGAAGGGGGTAAGGGGGTGGAGACCCAGTACTTC. This chain links TRBV25-1 with TRBJ2-5; D perhaps matches TRBD1 (6 bases). The germline V gene encodes CDR1 MGHDK and CDR2 SYGVNS. V was trimmed by 2 bases and J by 5 bases, leaving 15 bases between them. The CDR3 is 15 amino acids.

This clonotype has ten or more counts. The chain has TRBV7-2 and TRBJ2-2; 8 bases agree with TRBD1. CDR1 and CDR2 (germline): SGHTA, FQGNSA. This CDR3 has 16 residues. V lost 7 bases, J lost 2 bases, and 9 bases stayed unmatched. CDR3 protein: CASTPSGQVNTGELFF. The CDR3, as DNA: TGTGCCAGCACCCCCTCGGGACAGGTTAACACCGGGGAGCTGTTTTTT.

CDR3 DNA: TGTGCCAGCAGTCCAAGGACTAGCGGGAGAGTGGGACACACCGGGGAGCTGTTTTTT. The encoded protein is CASSPRTSGRVGHTGELFF. This chain joins TRBV12-3 or TRBV12-4 and TRBJ2-2, with TRBD2 matching 13 bases. V was clipped by 5 bases and J by 3 bases; unmatched bases: 12. There are 19 residues in the CDR3.

This clonotype occurred many times. V gene TRBV7-9 combines with J gene TRBJ1-4; tentative D call: TRBD1 (6 bases). The V end lost 6 bases, the J end lost 8 bases, and 25 bases lay between the germline ends. This CDR3 is 17 amino acids long. CDR1 is SEHNR and CDR2 is FQNEAQ in the germline V gene (reference sequence). CDR3 nucleotides: TGTGCCAGCAGTCGCCAGCCGGCCGGACGCCAGGGGGAAAAACTGTTTTTT. Its translation is CASSRQPAGRQGEKLFF.

In this sample, this clonotype turned up many times. V usage is TRBV7-8 and J usage is TRBJ2-5; tentative D call: TRBD2 (5 bases). CDR3 length: 11 residues. V was cut by 8 bases and J by 5 bases, with 9 bases left in between. Germline lookup yields CDR1 SGHVS and CDR2 FQNEAQ. The CDR3 bases are TGTGCCAGCGGACGAGGGGAGACCCAGTACTTC. Translating it yields CASGRGETQYF.

The sample holds many counts of this clonotype. The rearrangement links TRBV11-2 to TRBJ2-7, with 7 bases lining up with TRBD2. This CDR3 comprises 16 residues. Germline V gene lookup returns CDR1 SGHAT and CDR2 FQNNGV. J lost 4 bases, V lost 1 base, and 10 bases had no gene match. CDR3 bases: TGTGCCAGCAGCTTAGCCCTGCGGGGGATGAGGTACGAGCAGTACTTC. Its protein product is CASSLALRGMRYEQYF.